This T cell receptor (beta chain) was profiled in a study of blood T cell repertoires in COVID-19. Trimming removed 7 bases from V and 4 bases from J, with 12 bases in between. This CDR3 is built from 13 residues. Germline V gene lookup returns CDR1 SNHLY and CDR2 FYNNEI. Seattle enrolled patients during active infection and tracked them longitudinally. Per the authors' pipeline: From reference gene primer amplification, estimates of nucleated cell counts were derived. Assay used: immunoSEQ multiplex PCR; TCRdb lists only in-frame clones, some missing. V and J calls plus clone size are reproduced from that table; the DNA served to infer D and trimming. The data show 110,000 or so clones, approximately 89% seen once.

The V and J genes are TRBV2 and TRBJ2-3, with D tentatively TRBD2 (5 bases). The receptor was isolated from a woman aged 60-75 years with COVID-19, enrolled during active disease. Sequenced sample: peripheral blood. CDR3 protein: CASMRASADTQYF. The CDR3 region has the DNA TGTGCCAGCATGCGGGCCTCGGCAGATACGCAGTATTTT.